This T cell receptor beta chain was observed in a study of blood T cell repertoires in COVID-19. Assay used: immunoSEQ multiplex PCR; TCRdb lists only in-frame clones, some missing. Among under 200,000 clones, about nine tenths were seen once, and the ten largest hold 0.5% to 0.55%. The CDR3 length is 14 residues. V dropped 2 bases and J dropped 3; count of bases not matched to a gene: 7. Germline CDR1 reads GTSNPN; CDR2 reads SVGIG (reference sequence). The sequenced sample was peripheral blood. This TCR was sampled from a man in his fifties or sixties with acute or convalescent COVID-19. The chain combines TRBV30 with TRBJ2-7; TRBD2 agrees at 7 bases. CDR3 nucleotides: TGTGCCTGGAGTCAAGCTAGCGGCCGCTACGAGCAGTACTTC. Its translation is CAWSQASGRYEQYF.